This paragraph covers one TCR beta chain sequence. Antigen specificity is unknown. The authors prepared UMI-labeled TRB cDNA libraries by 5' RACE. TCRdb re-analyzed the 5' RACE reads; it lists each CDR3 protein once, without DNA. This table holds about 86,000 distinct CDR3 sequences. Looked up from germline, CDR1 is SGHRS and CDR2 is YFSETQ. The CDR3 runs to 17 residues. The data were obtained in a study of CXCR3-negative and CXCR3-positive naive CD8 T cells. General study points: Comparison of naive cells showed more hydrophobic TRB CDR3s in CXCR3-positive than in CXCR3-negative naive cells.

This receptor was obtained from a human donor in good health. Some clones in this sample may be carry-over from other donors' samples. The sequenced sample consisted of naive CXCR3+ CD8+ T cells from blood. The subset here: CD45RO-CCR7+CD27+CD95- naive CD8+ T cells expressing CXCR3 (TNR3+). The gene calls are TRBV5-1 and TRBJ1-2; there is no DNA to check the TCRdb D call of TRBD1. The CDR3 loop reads CASSLTGQNSLSYGYTF. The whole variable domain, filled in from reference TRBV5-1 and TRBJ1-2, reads KAGVTQTPRYLIKTRGQQVTLSCSPISGHRSVSWYQQTPGQGLQFLFEYFSETQRNKGNFPGRFSGRQFSNSRSEMNVSTLELGDSALYLCASSLTGQNSLSYGYTFGSGTRLTVV.